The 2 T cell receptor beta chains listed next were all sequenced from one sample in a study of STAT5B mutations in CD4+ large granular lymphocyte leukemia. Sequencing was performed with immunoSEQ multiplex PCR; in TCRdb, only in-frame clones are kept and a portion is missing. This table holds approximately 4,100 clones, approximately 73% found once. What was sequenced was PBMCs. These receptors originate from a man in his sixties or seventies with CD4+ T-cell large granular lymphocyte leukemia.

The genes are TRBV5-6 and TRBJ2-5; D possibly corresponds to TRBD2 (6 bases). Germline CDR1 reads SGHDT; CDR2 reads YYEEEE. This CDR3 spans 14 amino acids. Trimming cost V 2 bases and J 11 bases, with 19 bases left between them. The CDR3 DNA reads TGTGCCAGCAGCTTTGAGAGGCAGGATCGGGAGCAGTACTTC. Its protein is CASSFERQDREQYF. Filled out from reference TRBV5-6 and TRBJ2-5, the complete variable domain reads DAGVTQSPTHLIKTRGQQVTLRCSPKSGHDTVSWYQQALGQGPQFIFQYYEEEERQRGNFPDRFSGHQFPNYSSELNVNALLLGDSALYLCASSFERQDREQYFGPGTRLLVL.

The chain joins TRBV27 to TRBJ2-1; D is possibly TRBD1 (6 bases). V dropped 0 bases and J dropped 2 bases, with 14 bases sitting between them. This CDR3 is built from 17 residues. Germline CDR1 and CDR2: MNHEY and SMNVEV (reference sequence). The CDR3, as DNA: TGTGCCAGCAGTTTATCGATAGGGGGAGACCCCTACAATGAGCAGTTCTTC. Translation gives CASSLSIGGDPYNEQFF.